Reported below is one T cell receptor (beta chain). This CDR3 is 17 amino acids long. Germline CDR1 reads LGHNA; CDR2 reads YSLEER. V was trimmed by 0 bases and J by 6 bases, leaving 21 bases between them. Assay: immunoSEQ multiplex PCR; the TCRdb copy retains only in-frame clones and omits some. Of about 78,000 clones in the sample, around four fifths were seen once. These data belong to a study of T cells in localized non-small cell lung cancer. J is TRBJ2-7 and V is TRBV4-3, with D maybe TRBD1 (5 bases). This receptor was identified in a man aged 40-75 years with stage I lung adenocarcinoma. Sequencing was performed on peripheral blood, taken before any cancer treatment. CDR3 residues: CASSQDLSRALIREQYF. CDR3 DNA: TGCGCCAGCAGCCAAGATCTGTCCAGGGCATTAATCCGCGAGCAGTACTTC.